Here is one T cell receptor beta chain with its context. Its antigen remains unidentified. This entry is derived from a study of CD8+ T cells in alopecia areata. Background on the study: Those patients who were treated received oral tofacitinib, which was given at 5 to 10 mg twice daily for moderate-to-severe alopecia areata. Tofacitinib dosing lasted 6 to 18 months, which was then followed by 6 months off drug.

Study-wide points: The study found TCR sharing across patients less clear than in mice, possibly for HLA reasons.

Extraction and reverse transcription of RNA yielded cDNA as the sequencing template. The repertoire was sequenced with immunoSEQ multiplex PCR; TCRdb's copy has only in-frame clones and lacks some. In the table there are some 110,000 clones, roughly two fifths of which are singletons. Germline CDR1 and CDR2: SGHTA and FQGNSA. CDR3 length equals 13 residues. Trimming cost V 4 bases and J 1 base, with 7 bases left between them. T lymphocytes (CD4+ and CD8+) were sorted from PBMCs. This clonotype originated in a human donor with alopecia areata. Source material: CD4+ T cells sorted from blood. This chain joins TRBV7-2 and TRBJ1-1, with unresolved D. CDR3 nucleotide sequence: TGTGCCAGCAGCTCCGGGCCGAACACTGAAGCTTTCTTT. Translated: CASSSGPNTEAFF.